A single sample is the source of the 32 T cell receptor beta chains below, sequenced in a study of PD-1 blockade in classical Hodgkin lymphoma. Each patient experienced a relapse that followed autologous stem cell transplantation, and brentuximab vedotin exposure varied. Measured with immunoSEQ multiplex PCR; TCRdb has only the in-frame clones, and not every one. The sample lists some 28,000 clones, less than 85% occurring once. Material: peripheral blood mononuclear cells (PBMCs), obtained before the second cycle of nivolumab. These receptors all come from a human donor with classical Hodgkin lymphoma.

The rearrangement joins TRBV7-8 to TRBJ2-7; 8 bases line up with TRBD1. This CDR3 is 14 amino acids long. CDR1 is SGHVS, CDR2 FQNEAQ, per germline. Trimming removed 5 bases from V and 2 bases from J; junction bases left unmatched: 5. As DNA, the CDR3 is TGTGCCAGCAGCCCAGGACAGGGACCCTACGAGCAGTACTTC. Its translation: CASSPGQGPYEQYF.

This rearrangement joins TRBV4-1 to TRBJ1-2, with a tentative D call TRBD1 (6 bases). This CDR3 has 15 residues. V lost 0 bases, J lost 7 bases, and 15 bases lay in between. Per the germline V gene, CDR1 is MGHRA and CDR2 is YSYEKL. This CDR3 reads CASSQDSGGRIGYTF. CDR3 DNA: TGCGCCAGCAGCCAAGATAGCGGGGGGCGGATTGGCTACACCTTC.

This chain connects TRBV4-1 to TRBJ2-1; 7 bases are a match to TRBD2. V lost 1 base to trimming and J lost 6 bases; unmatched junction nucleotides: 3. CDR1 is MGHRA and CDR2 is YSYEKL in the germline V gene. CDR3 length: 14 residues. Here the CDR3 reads CASSQGLASNEQFF. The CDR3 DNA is TGCGCCAGCAGCCAAGGACTAGCCAGCAATGAGCAGTTCTTC.

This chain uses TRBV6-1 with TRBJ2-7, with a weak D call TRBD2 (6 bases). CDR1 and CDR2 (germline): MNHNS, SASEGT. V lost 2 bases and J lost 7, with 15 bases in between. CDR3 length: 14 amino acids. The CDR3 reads CASSEIGVGGEQYV. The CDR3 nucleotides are TGTGCCAGCAGTGAAATAGGGGTTGGAGGGGAGCAGTACGTC.

The CDR3 region has the DNA TGTGCCAGCAGGGACAGGACCTACGAGCAGTACGTC. It translates to CASRDRTYEQYV. The chain combines TRBV6-5 with TRBJ2-7, with 7 positions matching TRBD1. There are 12 residues in the CDR3. The germline CDR1 and CDR2 sequences are MNHEY and SVGAGI. Losses at the gene ends were 6 bases for V and 2 bases for J; bases not matched to a gene: 1.

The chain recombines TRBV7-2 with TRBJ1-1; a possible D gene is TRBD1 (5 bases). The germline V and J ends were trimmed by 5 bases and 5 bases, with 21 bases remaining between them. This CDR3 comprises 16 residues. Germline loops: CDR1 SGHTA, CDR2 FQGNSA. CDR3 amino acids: CASSPTGTPWLTEAFF. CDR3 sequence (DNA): TGTGCCAGCAGCCCCACCGGGACCCCTTGGTTGACTGAAGCTTTCTTT.

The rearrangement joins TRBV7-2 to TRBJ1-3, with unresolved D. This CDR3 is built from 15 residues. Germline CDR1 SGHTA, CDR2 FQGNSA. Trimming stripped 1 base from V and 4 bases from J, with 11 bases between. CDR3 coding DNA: TGTGCCAGCAGCTTAGGGGCCAGTTTGGGAAACACCATATATTTT. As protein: CASSLGASLGNTIYF.

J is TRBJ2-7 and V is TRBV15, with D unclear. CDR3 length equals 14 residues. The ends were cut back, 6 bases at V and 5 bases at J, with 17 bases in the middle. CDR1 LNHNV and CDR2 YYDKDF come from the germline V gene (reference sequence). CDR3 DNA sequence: TGTGCCACCAGTAAAGGTAGGAGAAGCAACGAGCAGTACTTC. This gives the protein CATSKGRRSNEQYF.

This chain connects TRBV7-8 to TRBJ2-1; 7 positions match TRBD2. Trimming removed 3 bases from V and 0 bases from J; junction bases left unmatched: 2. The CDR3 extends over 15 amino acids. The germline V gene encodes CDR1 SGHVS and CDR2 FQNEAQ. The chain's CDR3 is CASSFGGSSYNEQFF. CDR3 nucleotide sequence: TGTGCCAGCAGCTTCGGCGGGAGCTCCTACAATGAGCAGTTCTTC.

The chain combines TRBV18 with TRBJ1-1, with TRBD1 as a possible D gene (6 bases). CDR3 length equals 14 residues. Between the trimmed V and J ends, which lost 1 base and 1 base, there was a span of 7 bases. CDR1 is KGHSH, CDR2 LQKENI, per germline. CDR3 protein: CASSPRTANTEAFF. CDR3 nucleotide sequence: TGTGCCAGCTCACCACGGACAGCGAACACTGAAGCTTTCTTT.

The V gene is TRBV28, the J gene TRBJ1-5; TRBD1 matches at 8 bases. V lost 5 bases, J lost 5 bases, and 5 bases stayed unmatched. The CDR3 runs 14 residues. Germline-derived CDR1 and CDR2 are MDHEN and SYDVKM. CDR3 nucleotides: TGTGCCAGCAGTCCTCGACAGGGGTATCAGCCCCAGCATTTT. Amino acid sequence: CASSPRQGYQPQHF.

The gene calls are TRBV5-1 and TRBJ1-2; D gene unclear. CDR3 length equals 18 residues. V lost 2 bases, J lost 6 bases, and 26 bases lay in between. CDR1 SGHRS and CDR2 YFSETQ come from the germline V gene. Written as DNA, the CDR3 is TGCGCCAGCAGCTTTACCCCACAGCGGCAGCTTCAAGGAGATGGCTACACCTTC. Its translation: CASSFTPQRQLQGDGYTF.

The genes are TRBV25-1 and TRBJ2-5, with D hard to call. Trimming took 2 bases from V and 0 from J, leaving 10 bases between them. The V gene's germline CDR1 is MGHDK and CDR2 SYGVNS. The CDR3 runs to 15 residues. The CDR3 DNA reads TGTGCCAGCAGTGAACCTCGGCTGTACCAAGAGACCCAGTACTTC. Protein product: CASSEPRLYQETQYF.

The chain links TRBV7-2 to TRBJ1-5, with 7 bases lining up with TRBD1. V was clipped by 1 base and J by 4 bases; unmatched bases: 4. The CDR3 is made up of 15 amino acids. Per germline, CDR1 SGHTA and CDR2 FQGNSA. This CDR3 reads CASSLVGQKNQPQHF. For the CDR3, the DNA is TGTGCCAGCAGCTTAGTGGGACAGAAAAATCAGCCCCAGCATTTT.

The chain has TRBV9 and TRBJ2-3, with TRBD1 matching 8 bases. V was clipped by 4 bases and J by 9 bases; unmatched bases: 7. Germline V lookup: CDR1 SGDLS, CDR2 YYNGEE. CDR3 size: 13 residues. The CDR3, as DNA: TGTGCCAGCAGCTTAGGACAGGGTGGGACGCAGTATTTT. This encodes CASSLGQGGTQYF.

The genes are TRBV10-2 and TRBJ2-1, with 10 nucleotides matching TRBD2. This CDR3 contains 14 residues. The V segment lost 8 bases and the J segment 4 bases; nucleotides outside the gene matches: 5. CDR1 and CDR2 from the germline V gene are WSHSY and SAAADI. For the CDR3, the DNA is TGCGCCAGCCAACTAGCGGGGCGTTACAATGAGCAGTTCTTC. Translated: CASQLAGRYNEQFF.

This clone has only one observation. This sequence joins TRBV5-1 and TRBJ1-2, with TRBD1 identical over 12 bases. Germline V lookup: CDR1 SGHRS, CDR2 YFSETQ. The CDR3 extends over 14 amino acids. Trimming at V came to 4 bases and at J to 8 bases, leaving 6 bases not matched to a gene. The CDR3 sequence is CASSLGQGAGGYTF. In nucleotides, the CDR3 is TGCGCCAGCAGCCTGGGACAGGGGGCGGGAGGCTACACCTTC.

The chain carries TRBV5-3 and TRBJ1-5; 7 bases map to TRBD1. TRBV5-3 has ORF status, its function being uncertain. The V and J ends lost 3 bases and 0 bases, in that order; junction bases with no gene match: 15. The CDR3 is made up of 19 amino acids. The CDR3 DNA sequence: TGTGCCAGAAGCTCTTCTCGACAGGGACTATATTATAGCAATCAGCCCCAGCATTTT. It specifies CARSSSRQGLYYSNQPQHF.

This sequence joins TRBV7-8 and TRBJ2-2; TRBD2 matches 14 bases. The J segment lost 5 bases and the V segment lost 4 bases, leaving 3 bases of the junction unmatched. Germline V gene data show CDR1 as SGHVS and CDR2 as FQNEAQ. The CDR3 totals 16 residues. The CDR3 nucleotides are TGTGCCAGCAGCTGGGGACTAGCGGGAGCGACCGGGGAGCTGTTTTTT. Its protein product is CASSWGLAGATGELFF.

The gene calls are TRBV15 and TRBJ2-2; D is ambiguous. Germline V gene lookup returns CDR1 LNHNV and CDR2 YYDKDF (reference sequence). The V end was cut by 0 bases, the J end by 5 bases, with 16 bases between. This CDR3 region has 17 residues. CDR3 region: CATSREITNTVTGELFF. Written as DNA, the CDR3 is TGTGCCACCAGCAGAGAAATAACAAACACGGTTACCGGGGAGCTGTTTTTT.

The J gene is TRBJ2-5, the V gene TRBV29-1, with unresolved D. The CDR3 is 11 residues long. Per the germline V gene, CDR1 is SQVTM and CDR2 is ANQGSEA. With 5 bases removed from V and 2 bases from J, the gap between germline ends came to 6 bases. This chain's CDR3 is CSVQPQETQYF. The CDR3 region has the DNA TGCAGCGTTCAGCCTCAAGAGACCCAGTACTTC. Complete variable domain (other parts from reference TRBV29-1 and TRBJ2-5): SAVISQKPSRDICQRGTSLTIQCQVDSQVTMMFWYRQQPGQSLTLIATANQGSEATYESGFVIDKFPISRPNLTFSTLTVSNMSPEDSSIYLCSVQPQETQYFGPGTRLLVL.

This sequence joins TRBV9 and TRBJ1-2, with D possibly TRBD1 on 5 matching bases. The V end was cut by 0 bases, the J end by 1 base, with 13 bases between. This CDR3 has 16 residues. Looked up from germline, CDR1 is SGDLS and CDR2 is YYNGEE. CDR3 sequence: CASSVDKDTVNYGYTF. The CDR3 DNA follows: TGTGCCAGCAGCGTAGATAAGGACACTGTTAACTATGGCTACACCTTC.

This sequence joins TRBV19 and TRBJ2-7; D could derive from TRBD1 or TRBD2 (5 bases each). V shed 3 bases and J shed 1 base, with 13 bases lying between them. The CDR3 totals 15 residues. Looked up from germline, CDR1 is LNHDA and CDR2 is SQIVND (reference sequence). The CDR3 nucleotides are TGTGCCAGTAGTATCTTTGGGACCCTATCCTACGAGCAGTACTTC. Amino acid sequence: CASSIFGTLSYEQYF. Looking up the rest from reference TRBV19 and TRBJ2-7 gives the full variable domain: DGGITQSPKYLFRKEGQNVTLSCEQNLNHDAMYWYRQDPGQGLRLIYYSQIVNDFQKGDIAEGYSVSREKKESFPLTVTSAQKNPTAFYLCASSIFGTLSYEQYFGPGTRLTVT.

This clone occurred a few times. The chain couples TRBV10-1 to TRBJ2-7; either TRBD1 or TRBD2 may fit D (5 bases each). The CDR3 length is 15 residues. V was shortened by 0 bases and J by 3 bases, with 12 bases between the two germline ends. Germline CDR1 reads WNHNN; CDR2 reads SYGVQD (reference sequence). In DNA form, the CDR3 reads TGCGCCAGCAGTGAGTCGAAAGGGGAGAGCTACGAGCAGTACTTC. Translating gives CASSESKGESYEQYF.

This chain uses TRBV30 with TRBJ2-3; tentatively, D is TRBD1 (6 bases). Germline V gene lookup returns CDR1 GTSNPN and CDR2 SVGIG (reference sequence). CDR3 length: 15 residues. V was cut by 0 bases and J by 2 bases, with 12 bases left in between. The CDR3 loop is CAWSVGGRNTDTQYF. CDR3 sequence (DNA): TGTGCCTGGAGTGTAGGGGGACGGAACACAGATACGCAGTATTTT.

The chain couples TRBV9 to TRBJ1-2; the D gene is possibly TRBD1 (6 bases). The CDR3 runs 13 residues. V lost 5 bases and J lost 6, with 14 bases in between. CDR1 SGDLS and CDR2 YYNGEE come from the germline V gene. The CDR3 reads CASSLPGGHGYTF. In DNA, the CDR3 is TGTGCCAGCAGTCTCCCCGGGGGGCATGGCTACACCTTC.

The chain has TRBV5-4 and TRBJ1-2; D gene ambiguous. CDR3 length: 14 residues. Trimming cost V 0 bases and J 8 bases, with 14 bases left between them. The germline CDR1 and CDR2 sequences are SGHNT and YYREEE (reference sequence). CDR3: CASSLASVLGGYTF. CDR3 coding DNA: TGTGCCAGCAGCTTGGCGTCTGTCCTTGGGGGCTACACCTTC. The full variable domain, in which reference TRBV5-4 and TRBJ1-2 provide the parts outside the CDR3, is ETGVTQSPTHLIKTRGQQVTLRCSSQSGHNTVSWYQQALGQGPQFIFQYYREEENGRGNFPPRFSGLQFPNYSSELNVNALELDDSALYLCASSLASVLGGYTFGSGTRLTVV.

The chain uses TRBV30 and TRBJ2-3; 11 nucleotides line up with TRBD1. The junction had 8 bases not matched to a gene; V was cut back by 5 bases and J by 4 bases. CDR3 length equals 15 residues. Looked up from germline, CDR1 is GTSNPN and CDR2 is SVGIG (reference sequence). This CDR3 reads CAWARTGGSSDTQYF. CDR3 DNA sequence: TGTGCCTGGGCCAGGACAGGGGGCTCATCAGATACGCAGTATTTT.

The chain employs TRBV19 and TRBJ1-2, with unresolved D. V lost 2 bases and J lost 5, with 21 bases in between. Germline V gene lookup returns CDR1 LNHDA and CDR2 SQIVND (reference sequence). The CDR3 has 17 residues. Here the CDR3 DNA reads TGTGCCAGTAGTATAATCTTGTTCGGAACAGCGCTTTATGGCTACACCTTC. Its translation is CASSIILFGTALYGYTF.

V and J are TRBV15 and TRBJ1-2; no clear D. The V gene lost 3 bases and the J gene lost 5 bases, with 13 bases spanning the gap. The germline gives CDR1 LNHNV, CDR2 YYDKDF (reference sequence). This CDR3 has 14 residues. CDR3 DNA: TGTGCCACCAGCAGCTCTATTTTGGGGTATGGCTACACCTTC. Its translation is CATSSSILGYGYTF.

The CDR3 sequence: CASSFGREKGEQFF. The DNA for the CDR3 is TGTGCCAGCAGCTTTGGGCGGGAGAAGGGTGAGCAGTTCTTC. The rearrangement joins TRBV5-4 to TRBJ2-1; 7 bases line up with TRBD2. With V trimmed by 2 bases and J by 9 bases, 8 bases remained unmatched. The CDR3 has 14 residues. CDR1 is SGHNT and CDR2 is YYREEE in the germline V gene (reference sequence).

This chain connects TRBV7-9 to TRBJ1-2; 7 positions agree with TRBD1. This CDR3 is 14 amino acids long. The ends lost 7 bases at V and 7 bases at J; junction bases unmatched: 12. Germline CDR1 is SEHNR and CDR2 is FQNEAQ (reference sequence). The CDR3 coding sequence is TGTGCCAGCATCGGTACAGGGGACATGGGTGGCTACACCTTC. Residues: CASIGTGDMGGYTF.